This TCR beta chain came from a study of blood T cell repertoires in COVID-19. This clone was picked up many times. TCRdb's copy holds only in-frame clones and misses some; the assay was immunoSEQ multiplex PCR. This table has 100,000 to 150,000 clones, about 77% appearing once. The sequence came from a human donor in a cohort sampled during active COVID-19. Sequenced sample: peripheral blood.

The CDR3 reads CASSSPGSGFFEQYF. CDR3 nucleotides: TGTGCCAGCAGCTCCCCGGGTAGCGGCTTTTTTGAGCAGTACTTC. The rearrangement uses TRBV5-4 and TRBJ2-7; tentatively, D is TRBD2 (6 bases). Per the germline V gene, CDR1 is SGHNT and CDR2 is YYREEE (reference sequence). The CDR3 runs to 15 residues. V was pared by 3 bases and J by 7 bases, with 20 bases between.